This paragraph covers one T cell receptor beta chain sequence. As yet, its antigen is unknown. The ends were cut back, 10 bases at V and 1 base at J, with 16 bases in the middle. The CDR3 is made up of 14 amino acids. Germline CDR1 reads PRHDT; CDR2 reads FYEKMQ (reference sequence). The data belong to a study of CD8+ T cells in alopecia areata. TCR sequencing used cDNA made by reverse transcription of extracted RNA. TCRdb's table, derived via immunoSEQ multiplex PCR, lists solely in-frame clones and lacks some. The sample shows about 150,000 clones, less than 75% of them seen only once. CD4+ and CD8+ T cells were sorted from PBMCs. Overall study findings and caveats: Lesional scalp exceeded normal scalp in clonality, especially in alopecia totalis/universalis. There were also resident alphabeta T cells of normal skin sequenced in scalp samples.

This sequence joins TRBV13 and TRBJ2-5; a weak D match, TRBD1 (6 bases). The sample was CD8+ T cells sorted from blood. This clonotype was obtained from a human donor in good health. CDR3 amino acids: CATSGASAQETQYF. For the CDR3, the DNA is TGTGCCACGTCAGGGGCCTCCGCCCAAGAGACCCAGTACTTC.